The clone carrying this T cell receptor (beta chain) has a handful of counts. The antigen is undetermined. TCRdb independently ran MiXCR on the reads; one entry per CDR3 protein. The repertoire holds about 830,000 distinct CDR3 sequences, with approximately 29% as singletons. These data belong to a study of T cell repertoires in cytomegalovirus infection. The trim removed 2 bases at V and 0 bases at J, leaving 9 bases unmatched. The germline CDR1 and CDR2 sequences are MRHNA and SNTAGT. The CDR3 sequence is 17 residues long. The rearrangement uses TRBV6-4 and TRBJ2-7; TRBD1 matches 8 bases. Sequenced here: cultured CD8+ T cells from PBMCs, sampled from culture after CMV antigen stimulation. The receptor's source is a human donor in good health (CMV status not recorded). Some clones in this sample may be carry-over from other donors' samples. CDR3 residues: CASSDRTGRSTSYEQYV. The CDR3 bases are TGTGCCAGCAGTGACCGGACAGGGAGATCCACCTCCTACGAGCAGTACGTC.